The T cell receptor (beta chain) described here comes from a study of chemoradiotherapy in HPV16-positive cancers. Comments on this clone: The target antigen is unknown.

Deletions cut 6 bases from V and 8 bases from J, with 19 bases between. The CDR3 loop spans 14 amino acids. CDR1 LNHDA and CDR2 SQIVND come from the germline V gene (reference sequence). Study-wide findings and caveats: Non-HPV-specific T cells did not expand in tumors during treatment, whereas candidate HPV-specific clones and E7-related motifs did.

Only in-frame clones appear in the TCRdb table, and some are missing; sequencing was by immunoSEQ multiplex PCR. The repertoire includes fewer than 40,000 clones, 92% of them detected once, and under 4% sits in the top ten. V gene TRBV19 combines with J gene TRBJ1-1; D unclear. The sequence was obtained from a human donor with HPV-associated anogenital cancer. This specimen was blood, taken from a patient who underwent chemoradiotherapy. Here the CDR3 DNA reads TGTGCCAGTAGGAGTGCGTTGGGCAGGACGGAAGCTTTCTTT. Residues: CASRSALGRTEAFF.